This T cell receptor (beta chain) was observed in a study of shared clonotypes between healthy human individuals. Original methodology: With immunoSEQ giving junction-only sequences and no quality scores, filtering differed. TCRdb's table, derived via immunoSEQ multiplex PCR, lists solely in-frame clones and lacks some. The D gene and trimming were derived from the DNA, and the V and J assignments and clone size from that table. The sample contains fewer than 1.8 million clones, just under 99% of which appear only once. This CDR3 contains 17 residues. Germline loops: CDR1 SEHNR, CDR2 FQNEAQ (reference sequence). After removal of 3 bases from V and 4 bases from J, the junction contained 12 bases not matched to a gene.

The rearrangement links TRBV7-9 to TRBJ2-1; 7 bases are a match to TRBD2. The sequence was obtained from a man aged 30-40 years in good health. Specimen: naive CD4+ T cells sorted from blood. Indicated subset: CD45RA+ positively selected. Here the CDR3 reads CASSFYGGLGRYNEQFF. CDR3 in DNA: TGTGCCAGCAGCTTCTACGGAGGACTAGGGCGGTACAATGAGCAGTTCTTC. The full variable domain, in which reference TRBV7-9 and TRBJ2-1 provide the parts outside the CDR3, is DTGVSQNPRHKITKRGQNVTFRCDPISEHNRLYWYRQTLGQGPEFLTYFQNEAQLEKSRLLSDRFSAERPKGSFSTLEIQRTEQGDSAMYLCASSFYGGLGRYNEQFFGPGTRLTVL.